One TCR beta chain is described in this entry. This entry is derived from a study of cytomegalovirus exposure and HLA in healthy donors. Germline loops: CDR1 MNHEY, CDR2 SMNVEV (reference sequence). V lost 0 bases, J lost 9 bases, and 12 bases lay in between. There are 14 residues in the CDR3. Primers for the PCR totalled 60 Vbeta and 13 Jbeta. Profiled with immunoSEQ multiplex PCR; TCRdb holds only in-frame clones, not every one. This sample carries around 150,000 clones, 75% of them seen once, and the ten largest clones take almost 3%. The sequenced sample consisted of PBMCs. The chain uses TRBV27 and TRBJ2-4; D remains ambiguous. The sequence was collected from a woman aged 45-65 years in good health and CMV-seropositive. The DNA of the CDR3 is TGTGCCAGCAGTTTATCGCGTCACTCGGGCATTCAGTACTTC. Its protein product is CASSLSRHSGIQYF.